The clone carrying this T cell receptor (beta chain) has just a few counts. The antigen remains undetermined. The entry originates in a study of somatic mutations in cytotoxic T cells in rheumatoid arthritis. Study in general: Among the T-cell populations stained with V beta antibodies, some were separated by flow sorting at nearly 100% purity, including V beta1+ cells whose TCRB was sequenced.

Sequencing used immunoSEQ multiplex PCR; TCRdb keeps in-frame clones, though not all of them. This table has about 20,000 clones, less than 90% appearing once. Study conclusions and caveats: Measured CD8+ T-cell clonality, a value compared between rheumatoid arthritis patients and age-matched healthy controls, did not differ significantly.

With 5 bases removed from V and 1 base from J, the gap between germline ends came to 17 bases. The CDR3 length is 16 residues. From germline, CDR1 is LNHDA and CDR2 SQIVND (reference sequence). The chain links TRBV19 to TRBJ1-1, with a tentative D call TRBD1 (6 bases). Sequenced: CD8+ T cells sorted from blood. The source of this sequence is a man between 35 and 55 years old in good health. The CDR3 DNA reads as TGTGCCAGTAGTGGGGACACCTGGACCAGGAACACTGAAGCTTTCTTT. Its translation: CASSGDTWTRNTEAFF.